A single sample gave rise to the 7 T cell receptor beta chains below, sequenced in a study of shared clonotypes between healthy human individuals. Measured with immunoSEQ multiplex PCR; TCRdb has only the in-frame clones, and not every one. The table has some 500,000 clones, less than 96% seen once. The sample taken for sequencing was naive CD4+ T cells sorted from blood. Noted subset: CD45RA+ positively selected. The source of these receptors is a woman aged 30 to 39 in good health.

The J gene is TRBJ1-6, the V gene TRBV7-9; D uncertain. CDR3 length: 13 amino acids. V dropped 5 bases and J dropped 6 bases, with 8 bases sitting between them. Germline lookup yields CDR1 SEHNR and CDR2 FQNEAQ (reference sequence). CDR3: CASSMGSNSPLHF. The CDR3 DNA reads as TGTGCCAGCAGCATGGGGTCTAATTCACCCCTCCACTTT.

The chain recombines TRBV5-1 with TRBJ1-3, with TRBD1 as a possible D gene (6 bases). The V gene's germline CDR1 is SGHRS and CDR2 YFSETQ. V was pared by 9 bases and J by 5 bases, with 18 bases between. The CDR3 has 14 residues. This chain's CDR3 is CAIVSGAKRNTIYF. CDR3 nucleotide sequence: TGCGCCATCGTATCGGGGGCGAAGAGAAACACCATATATTTT.

The chain couples TRBV27 to TRBJ2-7, with D unclear. From germline, CDR1 is MNHEY and CDR2 SMNVEV (reference sequence). V lost 10 bases and J lost 0, with 7 bases in between. The CDR3 totals 11 residues. CDR3 protein: CATGNSYEQYF. Here the CDR3 DNA reads TGTGCCACCGGAAACTCCTACGAGCAGTACTTC.

This chain uses TRBV28 with TRBJ1-4; no reliable D call. Deletions cut 7 bases from V and 7 bases from J, with 19 bases between. Germline V gives CDR1 MDHEN, CDR2 SYDVKM. This CDR3 has 15 amino acids. CDR3 DNA sequence: TGTGCCAGCAACCCCAACAAGCAGGCGGGTGAAAAACTGTTTTTT. It translates to CASNPNKQAGEKLFF.

The rearrangement uses TRBV6-5 and TRBJ2-7, with a possible D match to TRBD1 (6 bases). The CDR3 is 14 amino acids. Germline V lookup: CDR1 MNHEY, CDR2 SVGAGI. V lost 0 bases to trimming and J lost 7 bases, with 13 bases between them. The CDR3 DNA is TGTGCCAGCAGTTACTCGGCAGGGGATCGGGAGCAGTACTTC. The encoded protein is CASSYSAGDREQYF.

The rearrangement uses TRBV6-6 and TRBJ2-7, with no clear D. Per the germline V gene, CDR1 is MNHNY and CDR2 is SVGAGI (reference sequence). The V end was cut by 4 bases, the J end by 6 bases, with 7 bases between. This CDR3 has 11 amino acids. In DNA form, the CDR3 reads TGTGCCAGCAGTTTGGGCGGCGAGCAGTACTTC. As protein: CASSLGGEQYF.

The chain's CDR3 is CASSIPGQAMNTEAFF. The CDR3 DNA reads as TGTGCCAGTAGTATACCGGGACAGGCAATGAACACTGAAGCTTTCTTT. The chain joins TRBV19 to TRBJ1-1, with 8 bases matching TRBD1. The ends lost 2 bases at V and 0 bases at J; junction bases unmatched: 5. The CDR3 extends over 16 amino acids. From germline, CDR1 is LNHDA and CDR2 SQIVND (reference sequence).